The next 28 T cell receptor beta chains were all read from a single sample in a study of T cell responses to AZD1222 COVID-19 vaccine. This table comes from immunoSEQ multiplex PCR, and its TCRdb copy is limited to in-frame clones, with some not included. The sample contains 110,000 to 150,000 clones, roughly 91% of which appear only once. This sample comprised peripheral blood, obtained 28 days after the second AZD1222 dose. These TCRs come from an adult who received the AZD1222 COVID-19 vaccine.

The chain recombines TRBV20-1 with TRBJ2-5; the D gene is possibly TRBD2 (5 bases). CDR3 length equals 11 residues. Germline lookup yields CDR1 DFQATT and CDR2 SNEGSKA (reference sequence). With 8 bases removed from V and 1 base from J, the gap between germline ends came to 8 bases. CDR3 sequence: CSIRGQETQYF. In DNA, the CDR3 is TGCAGTATCCGGGGCCAAGAGACCCAGTACTTC.

The chain joins TRBV5-1 to TRBJ1-2; D unresolved. Germline CDR1 and CDR2: SGHRS and YFSETQ. The CDR3 totals 13 residues. The germline V and J ends were trimmed by 4 bases and 2 bases, with 9 bases remaining between them. CDR3 coding DNA: TGCGCCAGCAGCGGCTTAGAGAACTATGGCTACACCTTC. Residues: CASSGLENYGYTF.

The chain couples TRBV7-9 to TRBJ1-1; TRBD1 matches 10 bases. The V and J ends lost 3 bases and 9 bases, in that order; junction bases with no gene match: 13. There are 16 residues in the CDR3. Germline V gene data show CDR1 as SEHNR and CDR2 as FQNEAQ (reference sequence). The CDR3 region is CASSFRELDRGSQAFF. As DNA, the CDR3 is TGTGCCAGCAGCTTCCGAGAATTGGACAGGGGGTCTCAAGCTTTCTTT.

This chain joins TRBV16 and TRBJ1-2; 7 bases agree with TRBD1. Germline V gene lookup returns CDR1 KGHSY and CDR2 FQNENV. The V segment lost 4 bases and the J segment 2 bases; nucleotides outside the gene matches: 13. The CDR3 is 17 amino acids. The CDR3 DNA reads TGTGCCAGCAGCCTCCATATGGGGGACAGTCCCAACTATGGCTACACCTTC. Translation gives CASSLHMGDSPNYGYTF.

This chain links TRBV28 with TRBJ2-5, with no clear D. The CDR3 contains 11 residues. The germline gives CDR1 MDHEN, CDR2 SYDVKM. Trimming stripped 3 bases from V and 2 bases from J, with 1 base between. The CDR3, as DNA: TGTGCCAGCAGTTTTCAAGAGACCCAGTACTTC. Residues: CASSFQETQYF.

The V call is TRBV7-2, the J call TRBJ2-5; D not resolved. V was trimmed by 8 bases and J by 5 bases, leaving 6 bases between them. CDR1 is SGHTA, CDR2 FQGNSA, per germline. The CDR3 has 10 residues. CDR3 sequence: CASGRETQYF. CDR3 in DNA: TGTGCCAGCGGACGGGAGACCCAGTACTTC.

The chain is built from TRBV13 and TRBJ2-1, with D uncertain. The CDR3 sequence is 17 residues long. V lost 3 bases, J lost 9 bases, and 24 bases lay in between. In germline, CDR1 is PRHDT, CDR2 FYEKMQ (reference sequence). The CDR3 sequence is CASSFTIPARWPSEQFF. CDR3 in DNA: TGTGCCAGCAGCTTTACAATTCCGGCCCGATGGCCAAGTGAGCAGTTCTTC.

V gene TRBV28 combines with J gene TRBJ1-2, with a weak D call TRBD1 (6 bases). Trimming left V 4 bases short and J 4 bases short, with 13 bases between. CDR3 length: 14 residues. Germline assignment: CDR1 MDHEN and CDR2 SYDVKM. Here the CDR3 DNA reads TGTGCCAGCAGTTCCCAGGGGCTGGGCTATGGCTACACCTTC. It codes for CASSSQGLGYGYTF.

The chain links TRBV29-1 to TRBJ2-7; 10 positions agree with TRBD2. Germline CDR1 SQVTM, CDR2 ANQGSEA. V was pared by 4 bases and J by 6 bases, with 6 bases of the junction left unmatched. The CDR3 has 13 amino acids. Here the CDR3 DNA reads TGCAGCGTTGGGAGCGGGAGGGCCGCCGAGCAGTACTTC. Its translation is CSVGSGRAAEQYF.

The V call is TRBV5-1, the J call TRBJ2-6, with D unresolved. This CDR3 spans 17 amino acids. CDR1 is SGHRS, CDR2 YFSETQ, per germline. V was shortened by 1 base and J by 1 base, with 12 bases between the two germline ends. The CDR3 is CASSLLAAVSGANVLTF. The DNA of the CDR3 is TGCGCCAGCAGCTTGTTAGCAGCAGTATCTGGGGCCAACGTCCTGACTTTC.

Of note for this clone: A read error may account for a junction end that differs from germline. This chain connects TRBV5-8 to TRBJ2-7; D uncertain. The germline V gene encodes CDR1 SGHTS and CDR2 YDEGEE. The CDR3 length is 10 residues. The CDR3 region has the DNA TGTGCCAGCAGCCTGGGGAAACATCGGTTC. It yields the protein CASSLGKHRF.

This chain connects TRBV2 to TRBJ2-3; TRBD1 matches 8 bases. The CDR3 length is 14 residues. Trimming at V came to 6 bases and at J to 2 bases, leaving 4 bases not matched to a gene. Germline V gene sequence: CDR1 SNHLY, CDR2 FYNNEI. The CDR3: CASSTTGATDTQYF. DNA for the CDR3: TGTGCCAGCAGCACGACAGGGGCCACAGATACGCAGTATTTT.

J is TRBJ1-4 and V is TRBV23-1; no firm D call. TRBV23-1 is assigned to the ORF class and has an uncertain function. CDR3 length: 18 residues. Deletions cut 0 bases from V and 0 bases from J, with 14 bases between. The CDR3 region is CASSQSAPAGATNEKLFF. DNA of the CDR3: TGCGCCAGCAGTCAATCTGCCCCTGCAGGTGCAACTAATGAAAAACTGTTTTTT.

CDR3 protein: CASSFFSPGQVPDTQYF. The CDR3 DNA is TGTGCCAGCAGCTTCTTCTCTCCGGGACAGGTCCCAGATACGCAGTATTTT. The J gene is TRBJ2-3, the V gene TRBV7-2; TRBD1 aligns across 8 bases. Germline lookup yields CDR1 SGHTA and CDR2 FQGNSA. With V trimmed by 3 bases and J by 4 bases, 12 bases remained unmatched. This CDR3 is built from 17 residues.

The V gene is TRBV7-2, the J gene TRBJ2-7, with TRBD2 matching over 9 bases. V lost 4 bases and J lost 3; bases outside the gene matches: 7. Germline V lookup: CDR1 SGHTA, CDR2 FQGNSA. The CDR3 is 15 residues long. The CDR3 bases are TGTGCCAGCAGCTATCTAGCGGGAAAAAACTACGAGCAGTACTTC. Amino acid sequence: CASSYLAGKNYEQYF.

The chain's CDR3 is CAISSLANNEQFF. Written as DNA, the CDR3 is TGTGCCATCAGTTCCCTAGCTAACAATGAGCAGTTCTTC. The chain combines TRBV10-3 with TRBJ2-1; a weak D match, TRBD2 (5 bases). The V and J ends lost 5 bases and 5 bases respectively, with 10 bases between them. Per germline, CDR1 ENHRY and CDR2 SYGVKD. The CDR3 length is 13 residues.

The J gene is TRBJ1-1, the V gene TRBV5-1; D not certain. The CDR3 is 12 residues long. Trimming removed 2 bases from V and 8 bases from J, with 10 bases in between. The germline V gene has CDR1 SGHRS and CDR2 YFSETQ. The CDR3 region is CASSLGNLEAFF. Here the CDR3 DNA reads TGCGCCAGCAGCTTAGGGAATCTGGAAGCTTTCTTT.

The CDR3 DNA reads TGTGCCAGCAGCTTAGTAGAGGCGGTTGAGGCCCGGGGCGAGCAGTACTTC. It encodes CASSLVEAVEARGEQYF. The chain combines TRBV7-2 with TRBJ2-7; tentatively, D is TRBD2 (5 bases). Between the trimmed V and J ends, which lost 1 base and 6 bases, there was a span of 22 bases. The CDR3 extends over 17 amino acids. CDR1 is SGHTA and CDR2 is FQGNSA in the germline V gene.

The chain is built from TRBV18 and TRBJ2-5; a possible D gene is TRBD2 (5 bases). Germline V gives CDR1 KGHSH, CDR2 LQKENI. The CDR3 loop spans 13 amino acids. The V and J ends lost 5 bases and 5 bases respectively, with 12 bases between them. The CDR3 DNA is TGTGCCAGCTCAGCTCTTCGAGGGGAGACCCAGTACTTC. It encodes CASSALRGETQYF.

The chain links TRBV9 to TRBJ1-6; tentative D call: TRBD1 (6 bases). Looked up from germline, CDR1 is SGDLS and CDR2 is YYNGEE. Trimming shortened V by 3 bases and J by 5 bases, and 6 bases separated the two germline ends. This CDR3 region has 13 residues. The CDR3 DNA follows: TGTGCCAGCAGCGGACAGGATAATTCACCCCTCCACTTT. Translating gives CASSGQDNSPLHF. The variable domain in full, completed from reference TRBV9 and TRBJ1-6, reads DSGVTQTPKHLITATGQRVTLRCSPRSGDLSVYWYQQSLDQGLQFLIQYYNGEERAKGNILERFSAQQFPDLHSELNLSSLELGDSALYFCASSGQDNSPLHFGNGTRLTVT.

The chain combines TRBV6-1 with TRBJ1-1; weak D call: TRBD1 (6 bases). V shed 0 bases and J shed 8 bases, with 13 bases lying between them. Germline assignment: CDR1 MNHNS and CDR2 SASEGT. The CDR3 consists of 14 residues. CDR3 residues: CASSEARGASEAFF. DNA for the CDR3: TGTGCCAGCAGTGAAGCCCGGGGGGCAAGCGAAGCTTTCTTT.

The V gene is TRBV28, the J gene TRBJ1-4, with a possible D match to TRBD1 (6 bases). CDR3 length: 12 residues. Trimming left V 11 bases short and J 8 bases short, with 15 bases between. Germline-derived CDR1 and CDR2 are MDHEN and SYDVKM. For the CDR3, the DNA is TGTGCCGTGGGGGGCCGGCGGGAAAAACTGTTTTTT. It translates to CAVGGRREKLFF.

In DNA, the CDR3 is TGTGCCAGTCGCCCCTACGAGACAGGCGGCCTAACTTCTGGCTACACCTTC. It translates to CASRPYETGGLTSGYTF. The rearrangement links TRBV19 to TRBJ1-2, with D possibly matching TRBD1 (6 bases). CDR1 and CDR2 (germline): LNHDA, SQIVND (reference sequence). Between the trimmed V and J ends, which lost 8 bases and 7 bases, there was a span of 29 bases. The CDR3 is 17 amino acids.

V is TRBV6-1 and J is TRBJ1-3, with a weak D call TRBD1 (6 bases). The CDR3 contains 13 residues. V lost 1 base, J lost 8 bases, and 9 bases lay in between. Germline V lookup: CDR1 MNHNS, CDR2 SASEGT. CDR3 sequence reads: CASSEEGEDTIYF. CDR3 nucleotide sequence: TGTGCCAGCAGTGAAGAGGGGGAAGACACCATATATTTT.

This clone was picked up one time. The V and J genes are TRBV5-6 and TRBJ2-3, with 8 bases fitting TRBD2. The CDR3 covers 17 residues. With V trimmed by 4 bases and J by 3 bases, 13 bases remained unmatched. Germline V gene lookup returns CDR1 SGHDT and CDR2 YYEEEE. CDR3 in amino acids: CASSATLAAKRTDTQYF. CDR3 in DNA: TGTGCCAGCAGCGCGACACTAGCGGCCAAGCGGACAGATACGCAGTATTTT.

The chain combines TRBV11-2 with TRBJ2-5; possibly TRBD2 for D (7 bases). This CDR3 contains 15 residues. CDR1 SGHAT and CDR2 FQNNGV come from the germline V gene. Trimming removed 4 bases at V and 5 bases at J, with 17 bases between. Written as DNA, the CDR3 is TGTGCCAGCAGCTCCCCTTGGGGGGGCGGGGAGACCCAGTACTTC. Its protein is CASSSPWGGGETQYF.

The chain has TRBV11-2 and TRBJ1-1, with 8 bases lining up with TRBD1. V was clipped by 3 bases and J by 4 bases; unmatched bases: 4. Germline V gene sequence: CDR1 SGHAT, CDR2 FQNNGV. The CDR3 covers 14 residues. In nucleotides, the CDR3 is TGTGCCAGCAGCTTTAGACAGGGGACCACTGAAGCTTTCTTT. Translated, it gives CASSFRQGTTEAFF.

The count of this clone is one. The V gene is TRBV2, the J gene TRBJ1-3; D gene uncertain. V lost 6 bases to trimming and J lost 10 bases, with 10 bases between them. Germline CDR1 SNHLY, CDR2 FYNNEI. There are 11 residues in the CDR3. This CDR3 reads CASSPQRTIYF. DNA of the CDR3: TGTGCCAGCAGCCCACAGAGGACCATATATTTT.